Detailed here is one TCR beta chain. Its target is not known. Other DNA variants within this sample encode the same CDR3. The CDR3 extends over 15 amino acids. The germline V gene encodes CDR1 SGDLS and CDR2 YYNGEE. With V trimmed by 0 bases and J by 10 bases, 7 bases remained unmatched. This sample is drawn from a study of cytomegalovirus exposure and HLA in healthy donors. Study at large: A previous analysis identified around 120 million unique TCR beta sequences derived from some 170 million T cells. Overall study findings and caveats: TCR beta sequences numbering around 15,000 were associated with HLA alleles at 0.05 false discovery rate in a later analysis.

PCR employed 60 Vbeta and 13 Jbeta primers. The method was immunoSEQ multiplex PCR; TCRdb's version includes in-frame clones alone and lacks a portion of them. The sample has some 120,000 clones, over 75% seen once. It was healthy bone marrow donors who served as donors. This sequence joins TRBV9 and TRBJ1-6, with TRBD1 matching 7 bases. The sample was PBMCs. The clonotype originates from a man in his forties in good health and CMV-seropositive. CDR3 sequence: CASSVGSGGGSPLHF. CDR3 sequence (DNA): TGTGCCAGCAGCGTAGGCTCAGGGGGAGGCTCACCCCTCCACTTT.